This T cell receptor beta chain is from a study of CD4 T cells in relation to SARS-CoV-2 and coronaviruses. A word on this clone: Antigen specificity is unknown.

Repertoires were generated with immunoSEQ multiplex PCR, while TCRdb's copy carries only in-frame clones and drops some. Of around 22,000 clones listed, approximately 72% are singletons. The CDR3 has 14 amino acids. The ends were cut back, 4 bases at V and 2 bases at J, with 13 bases in the middle. Germline V gene sequence: CDR1 SGHTS, CDR2 YDEGEE. Before the COVID-19 pandemic, during about 2011-2019, CD4+ T cells were taken from unexposed donors. Isolation of CD4+ T cells took place after about 9 days in culture. The V and J genes are TRBV5-8 and TRBJ2-7; unclear D gene. Sequences were obtained from CD4+ T cells from PBMCs, cultured in vitro. The sequence came from a human donor in good health. The CDR3 sequence: CASSPQDRTYEQYF. CDR3 nucleotide sequence: TGTGCCAGCAGCCCCCAAGACCGTACCTACGAGCAGTACTTC.